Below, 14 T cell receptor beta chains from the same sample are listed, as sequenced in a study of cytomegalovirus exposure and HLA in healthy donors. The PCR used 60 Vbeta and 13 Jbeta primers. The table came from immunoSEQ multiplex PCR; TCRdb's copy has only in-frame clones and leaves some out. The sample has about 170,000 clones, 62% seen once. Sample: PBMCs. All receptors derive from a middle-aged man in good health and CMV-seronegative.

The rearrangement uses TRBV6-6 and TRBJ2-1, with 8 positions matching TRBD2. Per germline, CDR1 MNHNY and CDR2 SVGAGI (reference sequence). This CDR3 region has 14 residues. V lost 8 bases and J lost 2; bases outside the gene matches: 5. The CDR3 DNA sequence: TGTGCCAGCGGGCTACTAGCGGCCTACAATGAGCAGTTCTTC. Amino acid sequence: CASGLLAAYNEQFF.

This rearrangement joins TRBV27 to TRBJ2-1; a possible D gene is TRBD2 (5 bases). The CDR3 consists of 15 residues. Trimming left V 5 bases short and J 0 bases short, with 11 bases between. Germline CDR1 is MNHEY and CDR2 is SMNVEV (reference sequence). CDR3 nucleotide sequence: TGTGCCAGCAGTCGAGGGCTCAGCTCCTACAATGAGCAGTTCTTC. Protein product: CASSRGLSSYNEQFF.

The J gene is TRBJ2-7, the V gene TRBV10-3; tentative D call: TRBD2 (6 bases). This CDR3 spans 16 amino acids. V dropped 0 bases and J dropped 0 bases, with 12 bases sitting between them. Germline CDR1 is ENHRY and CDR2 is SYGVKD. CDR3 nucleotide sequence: TGTGCCATCAGTGAGTCGACGGCGGGGTCCTCCTACGAGCAGTACTTC. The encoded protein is CAISESTAGSSYEQYF.

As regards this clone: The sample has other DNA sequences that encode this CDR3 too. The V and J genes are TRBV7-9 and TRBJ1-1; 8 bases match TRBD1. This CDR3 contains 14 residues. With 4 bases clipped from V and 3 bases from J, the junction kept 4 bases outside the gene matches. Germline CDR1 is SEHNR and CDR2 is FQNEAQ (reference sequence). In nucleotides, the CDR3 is TGTGCCAGCAGCTCCCAGGGGGCAGACACTGAAGCTTTCTTT. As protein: CASSSQGADTEAFF.

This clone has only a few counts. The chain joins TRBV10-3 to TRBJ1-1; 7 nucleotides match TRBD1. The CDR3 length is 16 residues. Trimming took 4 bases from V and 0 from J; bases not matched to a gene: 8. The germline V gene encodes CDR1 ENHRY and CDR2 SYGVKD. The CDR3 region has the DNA TGTGCCATCAGTGCGACCTCGGGACAGTTGAACACTGAAGCTTTCTTT. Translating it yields CAISATSGQLNTEAFF.

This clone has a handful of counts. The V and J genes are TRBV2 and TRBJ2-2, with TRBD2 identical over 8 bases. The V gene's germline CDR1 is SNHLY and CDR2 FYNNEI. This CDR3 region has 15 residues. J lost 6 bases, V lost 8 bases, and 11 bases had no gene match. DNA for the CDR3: TGTGCCAGCGACCTCGGGACTAGTTTTTCCGGGGAGCTGTTTTTT. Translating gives CASDLGTSFSGELFF.

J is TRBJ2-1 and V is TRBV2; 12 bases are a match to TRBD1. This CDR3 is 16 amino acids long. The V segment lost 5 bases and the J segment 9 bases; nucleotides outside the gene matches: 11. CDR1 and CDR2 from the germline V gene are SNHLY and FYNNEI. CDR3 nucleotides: TGTGCCAGCAGTCTTAACCGGGACAGGGGGCAGGGTGAGCAGTTCTTC. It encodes CASSLNRDRGQGEQFF.

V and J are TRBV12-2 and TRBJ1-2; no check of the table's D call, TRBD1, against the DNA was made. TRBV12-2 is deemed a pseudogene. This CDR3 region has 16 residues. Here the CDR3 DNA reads TGTGCAAGTCGTAGAAGACCAGGGCTGTGGAACTATGGCTACACCTTC. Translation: CASRRRPGLWNYGYTF.

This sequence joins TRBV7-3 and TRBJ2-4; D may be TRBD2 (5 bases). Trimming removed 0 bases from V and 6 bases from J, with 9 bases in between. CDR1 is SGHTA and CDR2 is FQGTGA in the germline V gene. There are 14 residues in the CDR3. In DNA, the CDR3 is TGTGCCAGCAGCTTAACTGCGGGCGGAAACATTCAGTACTTC. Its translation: CASSLTAGGNIQYF.

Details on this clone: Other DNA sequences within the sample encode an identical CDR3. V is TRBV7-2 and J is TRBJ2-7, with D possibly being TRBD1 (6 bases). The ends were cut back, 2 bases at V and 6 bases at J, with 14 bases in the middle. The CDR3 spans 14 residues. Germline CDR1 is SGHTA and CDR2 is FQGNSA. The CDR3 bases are TGTGCCAGCAGCTTAAGTTCAGGGGTTGGCGAGCAGTACTTC. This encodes CASSLSSGVGEQYF.

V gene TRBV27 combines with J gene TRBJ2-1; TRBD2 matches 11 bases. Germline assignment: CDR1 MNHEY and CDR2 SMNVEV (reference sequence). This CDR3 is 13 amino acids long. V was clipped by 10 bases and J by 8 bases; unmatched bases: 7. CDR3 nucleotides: TGTGCCACCGGACTAGCGGGTGGCCATGAGCAGTTCTTC. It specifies CATGLAGGHEQFF.

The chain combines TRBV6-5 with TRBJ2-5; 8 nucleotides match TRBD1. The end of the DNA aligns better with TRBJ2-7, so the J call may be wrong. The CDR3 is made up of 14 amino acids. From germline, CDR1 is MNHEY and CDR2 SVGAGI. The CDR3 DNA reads TGTGCCAGCAGTCCTTACAGGGGGGACTACGAGCAGTACTTC. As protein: CASSPYRGDYEQYF.

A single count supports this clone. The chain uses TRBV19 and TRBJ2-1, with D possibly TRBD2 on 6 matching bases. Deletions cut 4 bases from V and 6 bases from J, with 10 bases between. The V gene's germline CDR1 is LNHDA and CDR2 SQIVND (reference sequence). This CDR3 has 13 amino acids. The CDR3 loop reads CASSTQGGNEQFF. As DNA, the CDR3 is TGTGCCAGTAGTACTCAGGGAGGCAATGAGCAGTTCTTC.

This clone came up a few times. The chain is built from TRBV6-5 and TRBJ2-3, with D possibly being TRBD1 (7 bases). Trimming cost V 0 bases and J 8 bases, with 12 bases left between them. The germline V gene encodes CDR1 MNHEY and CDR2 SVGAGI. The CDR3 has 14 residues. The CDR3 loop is CASSYSRGQFTQYF. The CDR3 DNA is TGTGCCAGCAGTTACTCGCGGGGACAGTTTACGCAGTATTTT.